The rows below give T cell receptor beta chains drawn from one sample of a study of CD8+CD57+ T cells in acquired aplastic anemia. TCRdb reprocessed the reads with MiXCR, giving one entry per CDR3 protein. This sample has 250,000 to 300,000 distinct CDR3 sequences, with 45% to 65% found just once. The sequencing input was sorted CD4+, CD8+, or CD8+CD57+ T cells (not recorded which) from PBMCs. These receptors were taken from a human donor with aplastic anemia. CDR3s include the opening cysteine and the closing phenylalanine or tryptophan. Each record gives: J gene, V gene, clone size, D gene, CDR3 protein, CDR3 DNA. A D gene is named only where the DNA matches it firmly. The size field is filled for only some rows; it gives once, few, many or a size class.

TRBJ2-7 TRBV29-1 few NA CSVDFTQGGEQYF TGCAGCGTTGATTTCACACAGGGTGGCGAGCAGTACTTC
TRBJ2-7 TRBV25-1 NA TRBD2 CASSPPILAGAGEQYF TGTGCCAGCAGCCCGCCCATCCTAGCGGGAGCGGGGGAGCAGTACTTC
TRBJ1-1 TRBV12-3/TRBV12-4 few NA CASSHPYIMNTEAFF TGTGCTAGCAGCCACCCTTACATTATGAACACTGAAGCTTTCTTT
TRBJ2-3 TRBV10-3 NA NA CAISEPPTPQYF TGTGCCATCAGTGAGCCTCCCACCCCGCAGTATTTT
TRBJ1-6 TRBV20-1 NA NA CSASHGGSYNSPLHF TGCAGTGCTAGTCACGGGGGATCCTATAATTCACCCCTCCACTTT
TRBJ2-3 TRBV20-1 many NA CSARGGADTQYF TGCAGTGCTAGAGGAGGGGCAGATACGCAGTATTTT
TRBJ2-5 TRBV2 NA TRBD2 CASSIAGGGGETQYF TGTGCCAGCAGTATAGCGGGGGGGGGAGGGGAGACCCAGTACTTC
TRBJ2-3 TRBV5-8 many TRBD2 CASSPGTSGVTDTQYF TGTGCCAGCAGCCCCGGGACTAGCGGGGTCACAGATACGCAGTATTTT
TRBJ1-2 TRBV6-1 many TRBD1 CASSLGTAGGGYTF TGTGCCAGCAGTCTCGGGACAGCCGGTGGTGGCTACACCTTC
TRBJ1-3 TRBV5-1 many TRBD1 CASSPGTGGANIYF TGCGCCAGCAGCCCTGGGACAGGGGGCGCAAACATATATTTT
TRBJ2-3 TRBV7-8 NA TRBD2 CASSLAIAGEGDTQYF TGTGCCAGCAGCTTAGCGATCGCGGGGGAAGGAGATACGCAGTATTTT
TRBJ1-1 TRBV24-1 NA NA CATSVPQTGTTEAFF TGTGCCACCAGTGTTCCCCAAACAGGGACCACTGAAGCTTTCTTT
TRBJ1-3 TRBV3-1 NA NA CASSQEVQKAGNTIYF TGTGCCAGCAGCCAAGAGGTTCAAAAAGCTGGAAACACCATATATTTT
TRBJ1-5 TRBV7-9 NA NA CASSWGPANLPQHF TGTGCCAGCAGCTGGGGTCCCGCAAATCTGCCCCAGCATTTT
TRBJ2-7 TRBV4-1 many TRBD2 CASSTGTSGSIYEQYF TGCGCCAGCAGCACCGGGACTAGCGGGAGCATCTACGAGCAGTACTTC
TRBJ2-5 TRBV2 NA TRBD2 CASRTGTSGRSRDTQYF TGTGCCAGCAGGACGGGGACTAGCGGGAGATCAAGAGACACCCAGTACTTC
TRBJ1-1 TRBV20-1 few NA CSARQLMNTEAFF TGCAGTGCTCGACAGCTAATGAACACTGAAGCTTTCTTT
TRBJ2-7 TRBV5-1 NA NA CASSLESAYEQYF TGCGCCAGCAGCTTGGAGAGCGCCTACGAGCAGTACTTC
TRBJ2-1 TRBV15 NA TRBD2 CATSRDFRGGNEQFF TGTGCCACCAGCAGAGATTTTCGGGGAGGGAATGAGCAGTTCTTC
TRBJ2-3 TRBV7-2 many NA CASSLDTDTQYF TGCGCCAGCAGCTTGGACACAGATACGCAGTATTTT
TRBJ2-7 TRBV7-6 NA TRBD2 CASSLAPAGDRNEQYF TGTGCCAGCAGCTTAGCGCCAGCGGGAGATAGAAACGAGCAGTACTTC
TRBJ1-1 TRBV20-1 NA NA CSASNGGRGSEAFF TGCAGTGCTAGTAATGGGGGGCGAGGGTCTGAAGCTTTCTTT
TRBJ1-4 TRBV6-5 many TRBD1 CASTYGGQGFGNEKLFF TGTGCCAGCACCTACGGGGGACAGGGCTTCGGGAATGAAAAACTGTTTTTT
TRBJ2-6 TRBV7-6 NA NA CASSLARGSGANVLTF TGTGCTAGCAGCTTAGCTCGGGGCTCTGGGGCCAACGTCCTGACTTTC
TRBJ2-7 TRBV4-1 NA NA CASSQVGGDTYEQYF TGCGCCAGCAGCCAAGTCGGAGGGGACACCTACGAGCAGTACTTC
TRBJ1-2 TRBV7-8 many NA CASSLAAAGSYFSYGYTF TGTGCCAGCAGCTTAGCTGCGGCAGGGTCCTATTTTTCCTATGGCTACACCTTC
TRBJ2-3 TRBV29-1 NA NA CSLEGATDTQYF TGCAGCTTGGAGGGGGCCACAGATACGCAGTATTTT
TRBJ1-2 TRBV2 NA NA CASRGRGPQGGYTF TGTGCCAGCAGGGGAAGGGGACCGCAGGGAGGCTACACCTTC
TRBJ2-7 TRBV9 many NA CASSVGRTTYEQYF TGTGCCAGCAGCGTAGGCAGGACCACCTACGAGCAGTACTTC
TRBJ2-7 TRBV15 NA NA CATSRGGHGDYEQYF TGTGCCACCAGCAGAGGTGGACATGGAGACTACGAGCAGTACTTC
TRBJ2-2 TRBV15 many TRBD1 CATSRDIWMTGSYTGELFF TGTGCCACCAGCAGAGATATTTGGATGACAGGGTCGTACACCGGGGAGCTGTTTTTT
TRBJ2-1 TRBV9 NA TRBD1 CASSAVQGDRHEQFF TGTGCCAGCAGCGCCGTACAGGGGGACAGGCATGAGCAGTTCTTC
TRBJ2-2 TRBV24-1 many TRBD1 CATTDRGTGELFF TGTGCCACCACGGACAGGGGAACCGGGGAGCTGTTTTTT
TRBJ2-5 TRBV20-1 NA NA CSARDPGQKKLGVQETQYF TGCAGTGCTAGAGATCCGGGCCAAAAAAAGTTGGGGGTTCAAGAGACCCAGTACTTC
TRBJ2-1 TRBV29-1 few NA CSVEQSSYNEQFF TGCAGCGTTGAACAGAGCTCCTACAATGAGCAGTTCTTC
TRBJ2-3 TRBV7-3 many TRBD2 CASSSVAGSRTDTQYF TGTGCCAGCAGCTCTGTAGCGGGGTCGCGCACAGATACGCAGTATTTT
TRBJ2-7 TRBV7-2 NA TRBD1 CASSLVSRWGDRVGRGSEQYF TGTGCCAGCAGCTTAGTGAGTCGGTGGGGGGACAGGGTCGGTCGGGGCTCCGAGCAGTACTTC
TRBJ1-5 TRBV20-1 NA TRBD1 CSARGTGGYEQHF TGCAGTGCGAGAGGGACAGGGGGCTACGAGCAGCATTTT